Following are 13 T cell receptor beta chains from one sample sequenced in a study of circulating and synovial CD4+ cells in juvenile arthritis. The table came from immunoSEQ multiplex PCR; TCRdb's copy has only in-frame clones and leaves some out. This sample carries some 33,000 clones, around 96% of them seen once, and the ten largest clones take approximately 0.7%. The sequencing sample was made of CD4+ T cells from blood. Every receptor here comes from a human donor with juvenile idiopathic arthritis.

The chain recombines TRBV11-3 with TRBJ2-3; D possibly corresponds to TRBD2 (5 bases). This CDR3 comprises 14 residues. Per the germline V gene, CDR1 is SGHNT and CDR2 is YENEEA. V dropped 1 base and J dropped 3 bases, with 8 bases sitting between them. CDR3 protein: CASSLARETDTQYF. The CDR3, as DNA: TGTGCCAGCAGCTTAGCTCGGGAAACAGATACGCAGTATTTT. Full variable domain (outside the CDR3, taken from reference TRBV11-3 and TRBJ2-3): EAGVVQSPRYKIIEKKQPVAFWCNPISGHNTLYWYLQNLGQGPELLIRYENEEAVDDSQLPKDRFSAERLKGVDSTLKIQPAELGDSAVYLCASSLARETDTQYFGPGTRLTVL.

The chain recombines TRBV7-2 with TRBJ2-2; D is possibly TRBD2 (7 bases). V lost 5 bases and J 0 bases, leaving 10 bases between the germline ends. The CDR3 spans 15 residues. Germline CDR1 SGHTA, CDR2 FQGNSA. The CDR3 protein is CASSLGGPNTGELFF. CDR3 DNA sequence: TGTGCCAGCAGCCTGGGGGGGCCGAACACCGGGGAGCTGTTTTTT.

This clone has a single count. The V and J genes are TRBV7-2 and TRBJ2-7; 9 bases match TRBD2. V was pared by 5 bases and J by 2 bases, with 10 bases of the junction left unmatched. CDR3 length: 16 residues. CDR1 is SGHTA and CDR2 is FQGNSA in the germline V gene. In DNA form, the CDR3 reads TGTGCCAGCAGCACTCGACAAGCGGGGGGTCCCTACGAGCAGTACTTC. Encoded protein: CASSTRQAGGPYEQYF.

V usage is TRBV7-2 and J usage is TRBJ1-2; 7 positions match TRBD1. V was pared by 0 bases and J by 5 bases, with 9 bases of the junction left unmatched. The germline CDR1 and CDR2 sequences are SGHTA and FQGNSA. There are 16 residues in the CDR3. CDR3 coding DNA: TGTGCCAGCAGCTTAGCCCCGATGAACAGGGGATATGGCTACACCTTC. The encoded protein is CASSLAPMNRGYGYTF. Drawing the rest from reference TRBV7-2 and TRBJ1-2, the complete variable domain is GAGVSQSPSNKVTEKGKDVELRCDPISGHTALYWYRQSLGQGLEFLIYFQGNSAPDKSGLPSDRFSAERTGGSVSTLTIQRTQQEDSAVYLCASSLAPMNRGYGYTFGSGTRLTVV.

Remarks on this clone: This CDR3 is also generated by other DNA sequences in the sample. The V gene is TRBV5-1, the J gene TRBJ1-6, with D perhaps TRBD1 (6 bases). The germline V gene encodes CDR1 SGHRS and CDR2 YFSETQ. The germline V and J ends were trimmed by 4 bases and 7 bases, with 12 bases remaining between them. This CDR3 has 14 residues. DNA of the CDR3: TGCGCCAGCAGCCCCCGGACAGAAAATTCACCCCTCCACTTT. It codes for CASSPRTENSPLHF.

Points on this clone: Other DNA sequences in this sample translate to the same CDR3. V gene TRBV14 combines with J gene TRBJ1-6; TRBD1 might be the D (6 bases). V lost 4 bases and J 7 bases, leaving 23 bases between the germline ends. CDR1 is SGHDN, CDR2 FVKESK, per germline. This CDR3 has 18 residues. In DNA form, the CDR3 reads TGTGCCAGCAGCCCCCGACGGGGCATCACAGGGCCCAATTCACCCCTCCACTTT. Translation gives CASSPRRGITGPNSPLHF.

The V call is TRBV4-1, the J call TRBJ1-1; the D gene is possibly TRBD1 (5 bases). CDR1 MGHRA and CDR2 YSYEKL come from the germline V gene. Trimming pared 6 bases from V and 5 bases from J, leaving 25 bases between. The CDR3 is made up of 17 amino acids. The CDR3 protein is CASRSNHLTGLGTEAFF. Written as DNA, the CDR3 is TGCGCCAGCAGGTCCAACCACTTAACAGGCCTTGGAACTGAAGCTTTCTTT.

This clone appeared a single time. The V gene is TRBV5-1, the J gene TRBJ1-1; 7 bases align to TRBD1. The V gene's germline CDR1 is SGHRS and CDR2 YFSETQ. V was pared by 4 bases and J by 1 base, with 10 bases of the junction left unmatched. The CDR3 length is 16 residues. CDR3 in amino acids: CASSHPTGLENTEAFF. The DNA of the CDR3 is TGCGCCAGCAGCCACCCGACAGGGCTGGAGAACACTGAAGCTTTCTTT.

The gene calls are TRBV7-3 and TRBJ1-2, with TRBD1 identical over 7 bases. CDR3 length equals 16 residues. V dropped 1 base and J dropped 7; count of bases not matched to a gene: 12. The germline V gene has CDR1 SGHTA and CDR2 FQGTGA. CDR3 in DNA: TGTGCCAGCAGCTTAAGAGGGAAGACAGGGTCGGCTGGCTACACCTTC. Translated: CASSLRGKTGSAGYTF.

The chain recombines TRBV6-1 with TRBJ2-5, with D perhaps matching TRBD1 (6 bases). V lost 6 bases and J lost 2, with 13 bases in between. Germline CDR1 is MNHNS and CDR2 is SASEGT. This CDR3 is 14 amino acids long. Here the CDR3 DNA reads TGTGCCAGCAGGACAGGAGTAGGTCAAGAGACCCAGTACTTC. The encoded protein is CASRTGVGQETQYF.

The chain couples TRBV12-5 to TRBJ2-7, with D possibly TRBD2 on 5 matching bases. Trimming removed 7 bases from V and 3 bases from J, with 13 bases in between. This CDR3 contains 13 residues. Germline-derived CDR1 and CDR2 are LGHNT and FRNRAP. CDR3 in amino acids: CASASGLNYEQYF. CDR3 bases: TGTGCTAGTGCCTCCGGACTGAACTACGAGCAGTACTTC.

The chain joins TRBV7-8 to TRBJ1-2; D may be TRBD1 (5 bases). V was pared by 4 bases and J by 4 bases, with 10 bases between. The CDR3 contains 13 residues. Germline CDR1 reads SGHVS; CDR2 reads FQNEAQ. The CDR3 DNA sequence: TGTGCCAGCAGCTCCAGACAGTTCTATGGCTACACCTTC. Translation gives CASSSRQFYGYTF.

This rearrangement joins TRBV2 to TRBJ1-5, with TRBD1 identical over 8 bases. CDR3 size: 14 residues. V shed 6 bases and J 1 base; nucleotides not matched to a gene: 2. Per germline, CDR1 SNHLY and CDR2 FYNNEI. The DNA for the CDR3 is TGTGCCAGCAGGGACAGGGTCAGCAATCAGCCCCAGCATTTT. Translated: CASRDRVSNQPQHF.